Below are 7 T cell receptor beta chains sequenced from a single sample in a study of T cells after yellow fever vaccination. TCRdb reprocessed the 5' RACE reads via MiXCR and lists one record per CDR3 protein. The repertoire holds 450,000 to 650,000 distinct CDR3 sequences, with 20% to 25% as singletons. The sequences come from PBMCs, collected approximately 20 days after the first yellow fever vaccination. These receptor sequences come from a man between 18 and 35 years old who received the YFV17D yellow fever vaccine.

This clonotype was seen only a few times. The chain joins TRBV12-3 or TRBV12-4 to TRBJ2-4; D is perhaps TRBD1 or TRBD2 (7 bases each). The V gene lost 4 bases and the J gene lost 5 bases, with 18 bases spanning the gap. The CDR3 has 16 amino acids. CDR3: CASSYNREGAQNIQYF. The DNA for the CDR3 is TGTGCCAGCAGTTACAACAGGGAGGGGGCCCAAAACATTCAGTACTTC.

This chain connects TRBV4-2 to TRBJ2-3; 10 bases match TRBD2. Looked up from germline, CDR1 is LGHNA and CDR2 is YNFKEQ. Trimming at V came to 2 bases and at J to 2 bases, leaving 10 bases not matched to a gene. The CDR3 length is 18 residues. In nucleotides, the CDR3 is TGTGCCAGCAGCCAACCTCCGGGGAGCGGGGGGGCCACAGATACGCAGTATTTT. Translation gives CASSQPPGSGGATDTQYF.

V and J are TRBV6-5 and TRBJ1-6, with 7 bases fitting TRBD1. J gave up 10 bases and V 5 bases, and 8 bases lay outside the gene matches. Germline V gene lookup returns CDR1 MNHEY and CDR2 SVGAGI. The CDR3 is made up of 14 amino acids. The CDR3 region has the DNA TGTGCCAGCAGTCGACAGGGTGGTGAATCACCCCTCCACTTT. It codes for CASSRQGGESPLHF.

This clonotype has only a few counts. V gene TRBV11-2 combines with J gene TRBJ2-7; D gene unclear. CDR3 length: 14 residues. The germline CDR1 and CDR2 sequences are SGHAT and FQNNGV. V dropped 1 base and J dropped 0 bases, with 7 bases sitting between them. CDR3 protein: CASSLALSSYEQYF. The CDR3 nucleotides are TGTGCCAGCAGCTTAGCGTTGAGCTCCTACGAGCAGTACTTC. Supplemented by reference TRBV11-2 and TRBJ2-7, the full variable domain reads EAGVAQSPRYKIIEKRQSVAFWCNPISGHATLYWYQQILGQGPKLLIQFQNNGVVDDSQLPKDRFSAERLKGVDSTLKIQPAKLEDSAVYLCASSLALSSYEQYFGPGTRLTVT.

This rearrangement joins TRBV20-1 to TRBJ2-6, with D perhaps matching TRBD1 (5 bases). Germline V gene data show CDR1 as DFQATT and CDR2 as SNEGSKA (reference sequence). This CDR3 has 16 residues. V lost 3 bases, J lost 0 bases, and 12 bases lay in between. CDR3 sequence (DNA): TGCAGTGCTAGGGGGCAGGAAAACTCTGGGGCCAACGTCCTGACTTTC. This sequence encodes CSARGQENSGANVLTF.

CDR3 protein: CATSRDLQPQHF. CDR3 coding DNA: TGTGCCACCAGCAGAGATCTCCAGCCCCAGCATTTT. The rearrangement links TRBV15 to TRBJ1-5; D is undetermined. V shed 0 bases and J shed 7 bases, with 4 bases lying between them. Germline CDR1 LNHNV, CDR2 YYDKDF (reference sequence). This CDR3 has 12 amino acids.

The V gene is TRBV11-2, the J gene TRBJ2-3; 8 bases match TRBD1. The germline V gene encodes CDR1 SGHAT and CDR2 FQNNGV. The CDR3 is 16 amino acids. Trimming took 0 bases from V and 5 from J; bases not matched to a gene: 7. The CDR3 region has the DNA TGTGCCAGCAGCTTAGATCTAGGACAGGGCGAAGATACGCAGTATTTT. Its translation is CASSLDLGQGEDTQYF.